Shown below are 12 T cell receptor beta chains from a single sample sequenced in a study of blood T cell repertoires in COVID-19. TCRdb's table, derived via immunoSEQ multiplex PCR, lists solely in-frame clones and lacks some. The sample includes a few hundred thousand clones, about 89% of them seen just once. The specimen sequenced was PBMCs or T cells enriched from blood (not recorded which). These receptors originate from a man in his forties or fifties in a cohort exposed to, infected with or recovered from COVID-19 (not recorded which).

J is TRBJ2-5 and V is TRBV3-1 (or the pseudogene TRBV3-2); D not resolved. CDR3 length: 15 amino acids. Per germline, CDR1 LGHDT and CDR2 YNNKEL (reference sequence). V lost 4 bases, J lost 4 bases, and 16 bases lay in between. CDR3 in amino acids: CASSPQWAHGETQYF. CDR3 coding DNA: TGTGCCAGCAGCCCCCAGTGGGCCCACGGAGAGACCCAGTACTTC.

This clone appeared once. The chain recombines TRBV2 with TRBJ1-5, with TRBD1 as a possible D gene (5 bases). The germline CDR1 and CDR2 sequences are SNHLY and FYNNEI. Trimming pared 8 bases from V and 0 bases from J, leaving 26 bases between. The CDR3 runs to 19 residues. CDR3 region: CASARRQKEGTYSNQPQHF. The CDR3, as DNA: TGTGCCAGCGCCCGTCGGCAGAAGGAGGGGACCTATAGCAATCAGCCCCAGCATTTT.

The chain carries TRBV5-4 and TRBJ2-5; 9 nucleotides agree with TRBD1. Germline V CDR1 and CDR2: SGHNT, YYREEE (reference sequence). Trimming took 4 bases from V and 4 from J; bases not matched to a gene: 5. The CDR3 extends over 14 amino acids. DNA of the CDR3: TGTGCCAGCAGCCAACAGGGGGCTGGAGAGACCCAGTACTTC. Protein product: CASSQQGAGETQYF.

The chain recombines TRBV11-2 with TRBJ1-1; weak D call: TRBD1 (5 bases). This CDR3 contains 15 residues. From germline, CDR1 is SGHAT and CDR2 FQNNGV. Deletions cut 1 base from V and 1 base from J, with 10 bases between. CDR3 amino acids: CASSLALTANTEAFF. The CDR3 region has the DNA TGTGCCAGCAGCTTAGCCCTGACAGCGAACACTGAAGCTTTCTTT.

The rearrangement joins TRBV23-1 to TRBJ1-4; 8 bases align to TRBD1. TRBV23-1 qualifies as an ORF whose function is uncertain. The CDR3 is made up of 17 amino acids. Losses at the gene ends were 3 bases for V and 6 bases for J; bases not matched to a gene: 12. The CDR3 DNA reads TGCGCCAGCAGTCAGGCGGCAGGGGGCTTCGCGGATGAAAAACTGTTTTTT. Its translation: CASSQAAGGFADEKLFF.

The chain is built from TRBV10-3 and TRBJ1-1; D perhaps matches TRBD1 (6 bases). The V and J ends lost 2 bases and 5 bases respectively, with 12 bases between them. Germline CDR1 reads ENHRY; CDR2 reads SYGVKD. The CDR3 spans 14 residues. The CDR3, as DNA: TGTGCCATCAGTGAGACACAGGGTCGAACTGAAGCTTTCTTT. Translation gives CAISETQGRTEAFF.

V and J are TRBV11-3 and TRBJ2-7; tentatively, D is TRBD2 (5 bases). Trimming removed 1 base from V and 1 base from J, with 11 bases in between. The CDR3 length is 15 residues. CDR1 is SGHNT and CDR2 is YENEEA in the germline V gene. This CDR3 is CASSLGPSGSYEQYF. CDR3 DNA sequence: TGTGCCAGCAGCTTAGGGCCGAGCGGATCCTACGAGCAGTACTTC.

About this clone itself: Additional DNA sequences in this sample encode the identical CDR3. The rearrangement uses TRBV5-1 and TRBJ2-3; D possibly corresponds to TRBD2 (5 bases). There are 14 residues in the CDR3. Germline CDR1 reads SGHRS; CDR2 reads YFSETQ. V was clipped by 2 bases and J by 2 bases, with 9 bases between them. CDR3 loop: CASSLGLATDTQYF. The CDR3, as DNA: TGCGCCAGCAGCTTAGGGCTAGCCACAGATACGCAGTATTTT.

The J gene is TRBJ2-7, the V gene TRBV7-3, with 9 bases aligning to TRBD1. Germline-derived CDR1 and CDR2 are SGHTA and FQGTGA. The V gene end was trimmed by 5 bases and the J gene end by 2 bases; junction bases not matched to a gene: 10. The CDR3 totals 16 residues. The CDR3 region has the DNA TGTGCCAGCAGCCGCGATCAGGACAGGGGAACCTACGAGCAGTACTTC. This translates into CASSRDQDRGTYEQYF.

The chain links TRBV5-1 to TRBJ2-1; 15 positions agree with TRBD2. The trim removed 4 bases at V and 7 bases at J, leaving 9 bases unmatched. CDR1 and CDR2 from the germline V gene are SGHRS and YFSETQ. This CDR3 contains 17 residues. In DNA, the CDR3 is TGCGCCAGCAGCGTGAGATCCGGGACTAGCGGGAGGAATGAGCAGTTCTTC. Its protein is CASSVRSGTSGRNEQFF.

The chain has TRBV5-4 and TRBJ2-7; D might be TRBD1 (6 bases). Germline loops: CDR1 SGHNT, CDR2 YYREEE (reference sequence). The V end was cut by 4 bases, the J end by 0 bases, with 14 bases between. The CDR3 loop spans 15 amino acids. The CDR3, as DNA: TGTGCCAGCAGCCCCTCGACAGGACTCTCCTACGAGCAGTACTTC. Amino acid sequence: CASSPSTGLSYEQYF.

The chain has TRBV6-5 and TRBJ2-7, with D maybe TRBD2 (5 bases). This CDR3 is built from 16 residues. Trimming stripped 2 bases from V and 3 bases from J, with 17 bases between. Germline V gene lookup returns CDR1 MNHEY and CDR2 SVGAGI. CDR3 in DNA: TGTGCCAGCAGTTACGCCAACTCACTAGTTTACTACGAGCAGTACTTC. This translates into CASSYANSLVYYEQYF.